The rows below give T cell receptor beta chains drawn from one sample of a study of OX40 agonist ivuxolimab in advanced cancers. Only in-frame clones appear in the TCRdb table, and some are missing; sequencing was by immunoSEQ multiplex PCR. The table lists approximately 99,000 clones, around 93% of them singletons, with over 0.6% in the top ten. The sequencing used CD4+ or CD8+ T cells sorted from blood, collected in a trial of the OX40 agonist ivuxolimab. The receptors come from an adult with an advanced solid tumor such as melanoma, head and neck, liver or kidney cancer. The CDR3 runs from the conserved cysteine through the conserved F or W. The D gene is left open where the match is weak. The size field is filled for only some rows; it gives once, few, many or a size class.

d_call: -; clone_size: -; cdr3_length: 14; j_call: TRBJ2-2; v_call: TRBV18; cdr3_aa: CASSTGQYTGELFF; cdr3_nt: TGTGCCAGCTCAACCGGGCAGTACACCGGGGAGCTGTTTTTT
d_call: -; clone_size: -; cdr3_length: 16; j_call: TRBJ1-2; v_call: TRBV5-1; cdr3_aa: CASSLSPRTDAGGYTF; cdr3_nt: TGCGCCAGCAGCTTGTCCCCGCGGACGGATGCAGGTGGCTACACCTTC
d_call: -; clone_size: -; cdr3_length: 14; j_call: TRBJ1-3; v_call: TRBV30; cdr3_aa: CAWAGVGSGNTIYF; cdr3_nt: TGTGCCTGGGCCGGGGTAGGGTCAGGTAACACCATATATTTT
d_call: -; clone_size: -; cdr3_length: 11; j_call: TRBJ1-1; v_call: TRBV28; cdr3_aa: CASSLQGRAFF; cdr3_nt: TGTGCCAGCAGTTTACAGGGCCGAGCTTTCTTT
d_call: TRBD2; clone_size: -; cdr3_length: 15; j_call: TRBJ2-3; v_call: TRBV6-1; cdr3_aa: CASSIAGIPTDTQYF; cdr3_nt: TGTGCCAGCAGTATAGCGGGGATCCCGACAGATACGCAGTATTTT
d_call: -; clone_size: -; cdr3_length: 15; j_call: TRBJ1-3; v_call: TRBV6-5; cdr3_aa: CASSYVGATGNTIYF; cdr3_nt: TGTGCCAGCAGTTACGTGGGGGCAACTGGAAACACCATATATTTT
d_call: -; clone_size: -; cdr3_length: 16; j_call: TRBJ2-7; v_call: TRBV2; cdr3_aa: CASSAWDMSLSYEQYF; cdr3_nt: TGTGCCAGCAGTGCCTGGGACATGTCCCTTTCCTACGAGCAGTACTTC
d_call: -; clone_size: once; cdr3_length: 14; j_call: TRBJ1-1; v_call: TRBV30; cdr3_aa: CAWSGGGMNTEAFF; cdr3_nt: TGTGCCTGGAGTGGTGGCGGTATGAACACTGAAGCTTTCTTT
d_call: TRBD1; clone_size: -; cdr3_length: 14; j_call: TRBJ1-6; v_call: TRBV5-6; cdr3_aa: CASSLRQGVSPLHF; cdr3_nt: TGTGCCAGCAGTCTCCGACAGGGGGTTTCACCCCTCCACTTT
d_call: -; clone_size: -; cdr3_length: 12; j_call: TRBJ1-5; v_call: TRBV10-2; cdr3_aa: CASRAWDQPQHF; cdr3_nt: TGCGCCAGCAGGGCCTGGGATCAGCCCCAGCATTTT
d_call: TRBD2; clone_size: -; cdr3_length: 15; j_call: TRBJ2-3; v_call: TRBV10-3; cdr3_aa: CAISPVAGVKDTQYF; cdr3_nt: TGTGCCATCAGCCCCGTCGCGGGGGTTAAAGATACGCAGTATTTT
d_call: TRBD1; clone_size: once; cdr3_length: 13; j_call: TRBJ2-7; v_call: TRBV6-5; cdr3_aa: CASSRDRGHEQYF; cdr3_nt: TGTGCCAGCAGCAGGGACAGGGGCCACGAGCAGTACTTC
d_call: -; clone_size: -; cdr3_length: 12; j_call: TRBJ2-5; v_call: TRBV10-3; cdr3_aa: CAISLGQETQYF; cdr3_nt: TGTGCCATCAGCCTAGGGCAAGAGACCCAGTACTTC
d_call: -; clone_size: -; cdr3_length: 14; j_call: TRBJ2-7; v_call: TRBV10-3; cdr3_aa: CAISESNSAYEQYF; cdr3_nt: TGTGCCATCAGTGAGTCGAACTCAGCCTACGAGCAGTACTTC
d_call: -; clone_size: -; cdr3_length: 11; j_call: TRBJ2-5; v_call: TRBV30; cdr3_aa: CAWSAKETQYF; cdr3_nt: TGTGCCTGGAGTGCCAAAGAGACCCAGTACTTC
d_call: TRBD1; clone_size: -; cdr3_length: 14; j_call: TRBJ2-3; v_call: TRBV19; cdr3_aa: CASSRGQFTDTQYF; cdr3_nt: TGTGCCAGTAGTAGGGGACAGTTCACAGATACGCAGTATTTT
d_call: TRBD2; clone_size: -; cdr3_length: 15; j_call: TRBJ2-7; v_call: TRBV10-1; cdr3_aa: CASSESGGRSYEQYF; cdr3_nt: TGCGCCAGCAGTGAGTCCGGCGGGAGATCCTACGAGCAGTACTTC
d_call: -; clone_size: -; cdr3_length: 12; j_call: TRBJ2-3; v_call: TRBV10-3; cdr3_aa: CAISEGADTQYF; cdr3_nt: TGTGCCATCAGTGAGGGGGCAGATACGCAGTATTTT
d_call: TRBD2; clone_size: -; cdr3_length: 14; j_call: TRBJ2-3; v_call: TRBV4-2; cdr3_aa: CASSQGTSGDTQYF; cdr3_nt: TGTGCCAGCAGCCAAGGGACTAGCGGGGATACGCAGTATTTT
d_call: TRBD2; clone_size: -; cdr3_length: 14; j_call: TRBJ2-3; v_call: TRBV5-1; cdr3_aa: CASTPGGGWNTQYF; cdr3_nt: TGCGCCAGCACTCCTGGCGGGGGGTGGAATACGCAGTATTTT
d_call: TRBD1; clone_size: -; cdr3_length: 15; j_call: TRBJ2-4; v_call: TRBV5-4; cdr3_aa: CASSQTGTGEGIQYF; cdr3_nt: TGTGCCAGCAGCCAAACCGGGACAGGGGAGGGCATTCAGTACTTC
d_call: -; clone_size: -; cdr3_length: 11; j_call: TRBJ2-7; v_call: TRBV11-3; cdr3_aa: CASSLQNEQYF; cdr3_nt: TGTGCCAGCAGCCTCCAGAACGAGCAGTACTTC
d_call: TRBD1; clone_size: -; cdr3_length: 14; j_call: TRBJ2-7; v_call: TRBV19; cdr3_aa: CASSMGQGVNEQYF; cdr3_nt: TGTGCCAGTAGTATGGGACAGGGTGTTAACGAGCAGTACTTC
d_call: TRBD2; clone_size: -; cdr3_length: 15; j_call: TRBJ2-5; v_call: TRBV19; cdr3_aa: CASSILAGSAGTQYF; cdr3_nt: TGTGCCAGTAGTATACTAGCGGGATCGGCGGGGACCCAGTACTTC
d_call: -; clone_size: once; cdr3_length: 14; j_call: TRBJ1-5; v_call: TRBV25-1; cdr3_aa: CASSEFGGLQPQHF; cdr3_nt: TGTGCCAGCAGTGAATTTGGAGGGTTACAGCCCCAGCATTTT
d_call: TRBD2; clone_size: -; cdr3_length: 17; j_call: TRBJ2-3; v_call: TRBV27; cdr3_aa: CASSPGTSVSSTDTQYF; cdr3_nt: TGTGCCAGCAGTCCAGGGACTAGCGTTTCTAGCACAGATACGCAGTATTTT
d_call: TRBD1; clone_size: -; cdr3_length: 17; j_call: TRBJ2-7; v_call: TRBV18; cdr3_aa: CASSSGTVFVGVYEQYF; cdr3_nt: TGTGCCAGCTCATCCGGGACAGTCTTTGTCGGGGTCTACGAGCAGTACTTC
d_call: -; clone_size: -; cdr3_length: 14; j_call: TRBJ2-1; v_call: TRBV11-3; cdr3_aa: CASSPPGSPHEQFF; cdr3_nt: TGTGCCAGCAGCCCCCCCGGGAGCCCCCATGAGCAGTTCTTC
d_call: -; clone_size: -; cdr3_length: 15; j_call: TRBJ2-7; v_call: TRBV4-1; cdr3_aa: CASSQGVGAQNEQYF; cdr3_nt: TGCGCCAGCAGCCAAGGTGTGGGGGCGCAAAACGAGCAGTACTTC
d_call: TRBD1; clone_size: -; cdr3_length: 15; j_call: TRBJ2-3; v_call: TRBV10-3; cdr3_aa: CATHSGTGNPDTQYF; cdr3_nt: TGTGCCACACATTCCGGGACAGGGAATCCAGATACGCAGTATTTT
d_call: -; clone_size: -; cdr3_length: 15; j_call: TRBJ2-7; v_call: TRBV7-9; cdr3_aa: CASSPMSTGLYEQYF; cdr3_nt: TGTGCCAGCAGCCCCATGTCTACAGGGCTATACGAGCAGTACTTC
d_call: -; clone_size: -; cdr3_length: 13; j_call: TRBJ1-5; v_call: TRBV2; cdr3_aa: CASSEANYQPQHF; cdr3_nt: TGTGCCAGCAGTGAAGCCAACTATCAGCCCCAGCATTTT
d_call: TRBD2; clone_size: -; cdr3_length: 15; j_call: TRBJ2-2; v_call: TRBV7-6; cdr3_aa: CASSSPGGGAGELFF; cdr3_nt: TGTGCCAGCAGCTCCCCGGGGGGAGGGGCCGGGGAGCTGTTTTTT
d_call: -; clone_size: -; cdr3_length: 16; j_call: TRBJ1-4; v_call: TRBV25-1; cdr3_aa: CASSPVGGQGHEKLFF; cdr3_nt: TGTGCCAGCAGCCCCGTTGGGGGGCAGGGTCATGAAAAACTGTTTTTT
d_call: -; clone_size: -; cdr3_length: 14; j_call: TRBJ1-4; v_call: TRBV30; cdr3_aa: CAWSYGPSNEKLFF; cdr3_nt: TGTGCCTGGAGTTATGGACCGTCTAATGAAAAACTGTTTTTT
d_call: -; clone_size: -; cdr3_length: 14; j_call: TRBJ1-2; v_call: TRBV5-5; cdr3_aa: CASSLLGDDYGYTF; cdr3_nt: TGTGCCAGCAGCTTATTGGGGGATGACTATGGCTACACCTTC
d_call: TRBD1; clone_size: -; cdr3_length: 15; j_call: TRBJ2-7; v_call: TRBV7-3; cdr3_aa: CASSPSGTGTYEQYF; cdr3_nt: TGTGCCAGCAGCCCCTCCGGGACAGGGACGTACGAGCAGTACTTC
d_call: -; clone_size: -; cdr3_length: 14; j_call: TRBJ1-4; v_call: TRBV5-1; cdr3_aa: CASSLSGGNEKLFF; cdr3_nt: TGCGCCAGCAGCTTGTCTGGGGGTAATGAAAAACTGTTTTTT
d_call: TRBD1; clone_size: -; cdr3_length: 20; j_call: TRBJ1-5; v_call: TRBV5-8; cdr3_aa: CASSLEGTGAIFYSNQPQHF; cdr3_nt: TGTGCCAGCAGCTTGGAGGGGACAGGGGCCATTTTCTATAGCAATCAGCCCCAGCATTTT
d_call: -; clone_size: -; cdr3_length: 12; j_call: TRBJ2-1; v_call: TRBV5-6; cdr3_aa: CASSSPAAEQFF; cdr3_nt: TGTGCCAGCAGCTCCCCGGCAGCGGAGCAGTTCTTC
d_call: TRBD1; clone_size: -; cdr3_length: 13; j_call: TRBJ2-2; v_call: TRBV29-1; cdr3_aa: CSVFGQGSGELFF; cdr3_nt: TGCAGCGTTTTCGGACAGGGGAGCGGGGAGCTGTTTTTT
d_call: -; clone_size: -; cdr3_length: 16; j_call: TRBJ2-7; v_call: TRBV9; cdr3_aa: CASSVGASQQDYEQYF; cdr3_nt: TGTGCCAGCAGCGTAGGGGCTAGCCAACAGGACTACGAGCAGTACTTC
d_call: -; clone_size: -; cdr3_length: 14; j_call: TRBJ1-3; v_call: TRBV5-1; cdr3_aa: CASSTAFSGNTIYF; cdr3_nt: TGCGCCAGCAGTACAGCCTTCTCTGGAAACACCATATATTTT
d_call: -; clone_size: few; cdr3_length: 13; j_call: TRBJ2-7; v_call: TRBV14; cdr3_aa: CASRGTGHYEQYF; cdr3_nt: TGTGCCAGCAGGGGGACGGGACACTACGAGCAGTACTTC
d_call: TRBD1; clone_size: -; cdr3_length: 15; j_call: TRBJ1-4; v_call: TRBV2; cdr3_aa: CASSVRQGTNEKLFF; cdr3_nt: TGTGCCAGCAGTGTACGACAGGGCACTAATGAAAAACTGTTTTTT
d_call: -; clone_size: -; cdr3_length: 14; j_call: TRBJ1-2; v_call: TRBV19; cdr3_aa: CASSPRDLSGGYTF; cdr3_nt: TGTGCCAGTAGTCCACGGGACTTGAGCGGAGGCTACACCTTC
d_call: TRBD1; clone_size: -; cdr3_length: 13; j_call: TRBJ1-2; v_call: TRBV14; cdr3_aa: CASSPGQTYGYTF; cdr3_nt: TGTGCCAGCAGCCCGGGACAGACCTATGGCTACACCTTC
d_call: -; clone_size: -; cdr3_length: 13; j_call: TRBJ1-5; v_call: TRBV18; cdr3_aa: CASSPGNNQPQHF; cdr3_nt: TGTGCCAGCTCACCGGGGAACAATCAGCCCCAGCATTTT
d_call: -; clone_size: -; cdr3_length: 12; j_call: TRBJ1-2; v_call: TRBV9; cdr3_aa: CASSTMWDGYTF; cdr3_nt: TGTGCCAGCAGCACGATGTGGGATGGCTACACCTTC
d_call: -; clone_size: once; cdr3_length: 14; j_call: TRBJ1-2; v_call: TRBV6-5; cdr3_aa: CASRPPGQNYGYTF; cdr3_nt: TGTGCCAGCAGGCCCCCGGGGCAAAACTATGGCTACACCTTC
d_call: TRBD1; clone_size: -; cdr3_length: 14; j_call: TRBJ1-5; v_call: TRBV13; cdr3_aa: CASSFGQTGEPQHF; cdr3_nt: TGTGCCAGCAGCTTCGGACAGACAGGGGAGCCCCAGCATTTT
d_call: TRBD2; clone_size: -; cdr3_length: 20; j_call: TRBJ2-4; v_call: TRBV18; cdr3_aa: CASSPTTLAGGPSSKNIQYF; cdr3_nt: TGTGCCAGCTCACCGACCACTCTAGCGGGAGGGCCCTCGTCCAAAAACATTCAGTACTTC